These 8 T cell receptor beta chains were all obtained from the same sample, sequenced in a study of blood T cells in healthy people across ages. Through a sample-barcoded 5' primer and a J-beta primer mix, a second PCR was run for roughly 6 to 11 cycles. TCRdb re-called the 5' RACE reads with MiXCR, one entry per CDR3 protein. The sample gives fewer than 700,000 distinct CDR3 sequences, approximately 40% of which show up once; around 30% is in the top ten. Specimen: blood. The receptors here all came from a man older than 75 in good health.

In its sample, this clonotype was seen a few times. The J gene is TRBJ1-2, the V gene TRBV12-3 or TRBV12-4; D remains ambiguous. With 8 bases removed from V and 4 bases from J, the gap between germline ends came to 8 bases. The CDR3 is 11 amino acids. CDR3 residues: CASGTAYGYTF. CDR3 DNA: TGTGCCAGCGGCACGGCCTATGGCTACACCTTC.

Concerning this clonotype itself: The junction departs from the called germline gene at one end, perhaps through a read error. In DNA, the CDR3 is TGTGCCATCCACGGGGCAGGAACTTCCTACGGGCAGTACTTC. Translation: CAIHGAGTSYGQYF. V usage is TRBV6-2 or TRBV6-3 and J usage is TRBJ2-7; D may correspond to TRBD1 or TRBD2 (5 bases each). The germline gives CDR1 MNHEY, CDR2 SVGEGT. CDR3 size: 14 residues.

The chain employs TRBV24-1 and TRBJ2-3, with TRBD1 matching over 8 bases. Germline lookup yields CDR1 KGHDR and CDR2 SFDVKD. J was trimmed by 4 bases and V by 3 bases; bases with no gene match: 11. The CDR3 has 17 residues. Written as DNA, the CDR3 is TGTGCCACCAGTGATGCCGGGACAGGTAGGGGAGCAGATACGCAGTATTTT. It yields the protein CATSDAGTGRGADTQYF.

The chain employs TRBV27 and TRBJ1-4; D is ambiguous. The CDR3 runs 14 residues. The V gene's germline CDR1 is MNHEY and CDR2 SMNVEV (reference sequence). Trimming removed 5 bases at V and 5 bases at J, with 12 bases between. CDR3 DNA: TGTGCCAGCAGTCGGGAGAGGGTAAATGAAAAACTGTTTTTT. Translating it yields CASSRERVNEKLFF.

This chain uses TRBV3-1 with TRBJ2-1, with 8 bases lining up with TRBD1. In germline, CDR1 is LGHDT, CDR2 YNNKEL (reference sequence). V shed 4 bases and J 9 bases; nucleotides not matched to a gene: 5. The CDR3 consists of 13 residues. CDR3 in amino acids: CASSRYGTGEQFF. The CDR3 DNA sequence: TGTGCCAGCAGCCGATACGGGACAGGTGAGCAGTTCTTC.

A note on this clonotype: This may arise from a read error, as a much more abundant clone is one base away. The chain joins TRBV25-1 to TRBJ2-7, with no clear D. Germline values: CDR1 MGHDK, CDR2 SYGVNS. The ends were cut back, 4 bases at V and 0 bases at J, with 10 bases in the middle. This CDR3 is 14 amino acids long. DNA of the CDR3: TGTGCCAGCAGTGCCACACCATCCTCCTACGAGCAGTACTTC. Its translation: CASSATPSSYEQYF.

This clonotype showed up just a few times. The rearrangement uses TRBV7-9 and TRBJ2-7; 10 bases match TRBD1. CDR1 and CDR2 from the germline V gene are SEHNR and FQNEAQ (reference sequence). The CDR3 contains 15 residues. Trimming removed 5 bases from V and 5 bases from J; junction bases left unmatched: 9. CDR3 residues: CASSPPGTGENEQYF. CDR3 nucleotides: TGTGCCAGCAGCCCTCCGGGGACAGGGGAGAACGAGCAGTACTTC.

V gene TRBV28 combines with J gene TRBJ2-6; 9 positions match TRBD1. Per germline, CDR1 MDHEN and CDR2 SYDVKM. This CDR3 spans 15 amino acids. Trimming at V came to 8 bases and at J to 2 bases, leaving 4 bases not matched to a gene. The CDR3 DNA reads TGTGCCAGCGGCCGGACAGGGGCTGGGGCCAACGTCCTGACTTTC. This encodes CASGRTGAGANVLTF.